A selection of T cell receptor beta chains follows, all from one sample in a study of blood T cell repertoires in COVID-19. This table comes from immunoSEQ multiplex PCR, and its TCRdb copy is limited to in-frame clones, with some not included. This table has more than 150,000 clones, about nine tenths appearing once. Input material: peripheral blood. These receptors all come from a man in his 70s with active or convalescent COVID-19. CDR3s include the opening cysteine and the closing phenylalanine or tryptophan. D genes are given only for firm matches. Clone size, where shown, is once, few, many, or a class for clones that have expanded.

>TRBJ1-2|TRBD1|TRBV6-5|.
TGTGCCAGCAGTTTCTTTGGGGACAGGGAAGGCTACACCTTC
CASSFFGDREGYTF
>TRBJ2-1|TRBD1|TRBV14|.
TGTGCCAGCAGCCAATCCAGGGGGCAGGGTGAGCAGTTCTTC
CASSQSRGQGEQFF
>TRBJ1-5|.|TRBV19|.
TGTGCCAGTACCCCCCGTCAGGTGCTGGGCAATCAGCCCCAGCATTTT
CASTPRQVLGNQPQHF
>TRBJ1-5|.|TRBV28|.
TGTGCCAGCAGCCTAAAGGACAGAATCAATCAGCCCCAGCATTTT
CASSLKDRINQPQHF
>TRBJ1-2|.|TRBV18|once
TGTGCCAGCTCCCCGGGAGAGACTAACTATGGCTACACCTTC
CASSPGETNYGYTF
>TRBJ1-1|.|TRBV5-1|.
TGCGCCAGCAGCTTCAGCCAGGGGACTGAAGCTTTCTTT
CASSFSQGTEAFF
>TRBJ2-7|TRBD1|TRBV30|.
TGTGCCTGGAGTGCACCAGGGGGCTACGAGCAGTACTTC
CAWSAPGGYEQYF
>TRBJ2-6|.|TRBV7-8|.
TGTGCCAGCAGGCCAGGACTCTTCGGGGGGGCCAACGTCCTGACTTTC
CASRPGLFGGANVLTF
>TRBJ1-4|.|TRBV7-6|.
TGTGCCAGCAGGCGCGACCCGGGGGACGAAAAACTGTTTTTT
CASRRDPGDEKLFF
>TRBJ1-2|.|TRBV18|.
TGTGCCAGCTCACCAGAACAGCTCTATGGCTACACCTTC
CASSPEQLYGYTF
>TRBJ1-2|.|TRBV2|once
TGTGCCAGCAGTGAATGGGCAGGGTCGGTTGGCTACACCTTC
CASSEWAGSVGYTF
>TRBJ2-3|.|TRBV6-2/TRBV6-3|.
TGTGCCAGCAGTTACGCGCCCCGGCGGGGAGATACGCAGTATTTT
CASSYAPRRGDTQYF
>TRBJ1-1|.|TRBV27|.
TGTGCCAGCAGTTTATCGAACGGGGGGTTGAACACTGAAGCTTTCTTT
CASSLSNGGLNTEAFF
>TRBJ2-6|.|TRBV19|.
TGTGCCAGTAGTAGCGGGTTTGGGGCCAACGTCCTGACTTTC
CASSSGFGANVLTF
>TRBJ2-1|.|TRBV5-1|.
TGCGCCAGCAGCCCGGGGAAGGTATCGCCGTTCTTC
CASSPGKVSPFF
>TRBJ1-5|TRBD1|TRBV10-3|.
TGTGCCATCAGTGACGGGACAGGGTCCCGGCCCCAGCATTTT
CAISDGTGSRPQHF
>TRBJ1-2|TRBD1|TRBV29-1|.
TGCAGCGTTTCCTCGACAGGGAGATATGGCTACACCTTC
CSVSSTGRYGYTF
>TRBJ2-3|TRBD1|TRBV9|many
TGTGCCAGCAGCGACGGGGTGACAGGGTCGGCAGATACGCAGTATTTT
CASSDGVTGSADTQYF
>TRBJ1-2|.|TRBV27|.
TGTGCCAGCAGTTCATACTCCAGGGGAGGCTACACCTTC
CASSSYSRGGYTF
>TRBJ2-5|TRBD2|TRBV5-5|.
TGTGCCCGCAGCTGGGCCGCGGGGGGGGCTCTAGAGACCCAGTACTTC
CARSWAAGGALETQYF
>TRBJ1-1|TRBD1|TRBV7-3|.
TGTGCCAGCAGCCCCCTGGACAGGGCTACCCAAGCTTTCTTT
CASSPLDRATQAFF
>TRBJ1-2|TRBD1|TRBV10-2|.
TGCGCCAGCACTGACAGGGATCTTGGCTACACCTTC
CASTDRDLGYTF
>TRBJ2-7|TRBD2|TRBV4-3|once
TGCGCCAGCAGCCTATACCGGGACTACCGCCGCGAGCAGTACTTC
CASSLYRDYRREQYF
>TRBJ2-2|.|TRBV11-3|.
TGTGCCAGCAGCTTAGTAGGGGCCACCGGGGAGCTGTTTTTT
CASSLVGATGELFF
>TRBJ1-5|.|TRBV3-1/TRBV3-2|.
TGTGCCAGCAGCCAAGATTCCGGGTTAGGCCATAATCAGCCCCAGCATTTT
CASSQDSGLGHNQPQHF
>TRBJ1-1|TRBD1|TRBV9|.
TGTGCCAGCAGCGCTGCCGGGACAGGGCCTAGCACTGAAGCTTTCTTT
CASSAAGTGPSTEAFF
>TRBJ2-5|.|TRBV28|few
TGTGCCAGCAACAGGGATACCCAAGAGACCCAGTACTTC
CASNRDTQETQYF
>TRBJ1-1|.|TRBV9|.
TGTGCCAGCAGCGCGCTACCAACGCCTGAAGCTTTCTTT
CASSALPTPEAFF
>TRBJ1-1|TRBD1|TRBV9|.
TGTGCCAGCAGCATTAGGGACAGTAGCACTGAAGCTTTCTTT
CASSIRDSSTEAFF
>TRBJ1-6|TRBD1|TRBV7-2|.
TGTGCCAGCAGCTCCGGACAGGGATCCCATTCACCCCTCCACTTT
CASSSGQGSHSPLHF
>TRBJ2-6|TRBD1|TRBV3-1/TRBV3-2|.
TGTGCCAGCAGCCCAGGACAGGGAGAATCTGGGGCCAACGTCCTGACTTTC
CASSPGQGESGANVLTF
>TRBJ1-2|.|TRBV28|.
TGTGCCAGCAGTTTACCTCCTCGGGGCTACACCTTC
CASSLPPRGYTF
>TRBJ2-3|.|TRBV10-3|.
TGTGCCATCAGTTCCGGGACAAGAAACACGAATACGCAGTATTTT
CAISSGTRNTNTQYF
>TRBJ1-1|.|TRBV29-1|.
TGCAGCGTCGCCCCAGGGTGGGCCATGAACACTGAAGCTTTCTTT
CSVAPGWAMNTEAFF
>TRBJ2-1|.|TRBV29-1|.
TGCAGCGATACGACCGCAGGTGAGCAGTTCTTC
CSDTTAGEQFF
>TRBJ1-4|TRBD1|TRBV5-1|.
TGCGCCAGCAGCTTGGAAGGCAACAGGGGTCGCGAAAAACTGTTTTTT
CASSLEGNRGREKLFF
>TRBJ2-3|TRBD2|TRBV4-3|.
TGCGCCAGCAGCCAAGATTTAGGAGCGGGGGGGCGTCGGGCACGGAGCACAGATACGCAGTATTTT
CASSQDLGAGGRRARSTDTQYF
>TRBJ2-2|TRBD2|TRBV10-3|.
TGTGCCATCAAGGGCAGGGAGGGCACCGGGGAGCTGTTTTTT
CAIKGREGTGELFF
>TRBJ1-3|.|TRBV5-1|.
TGCGCCAGCAGCGTACAGGGCTCTGGAAACACCATATATTTT
CASSVQGSGNTIYF
>TRBJ2-7|.|TRBV7-2|.
TGTGCCAGCAGCTTAGACCCGTCGAGCTCCTACGAGCAGTACTTC
CASSLDPSSSYEQYF
>TRBJ1-6|.|TRBV12-3/TRBV12-4|.
TGTGCCAGCAGCACACGACTCGTGTCACCCCTCCACTTT
CASSTRLVSPLHF
>TRBJ2-1|.|TRBV27|.
TGTGCCAGCAGTTTGGGGGGATTCTACAATGAGCAGTTCTTC
CASSLGGFYNEQFF
>TRBJ1-4|.|TRBV28|.
TGTGCCAGCAGTTACTACATAGATGAAAAACTGTTTTTT
CASSYYIDEKLFF
>TRBJ1-2|TRBD1|TRBV10-1|.
TGCGCCAGCGCGGCGAGACAGGGCGCTGGCTACACCTTC
CASAARQGAGYTF
>TRBJ2-7|TRBD2|TRBV6-5|.
TGTGCCAGCAGTTTGACTAGCGGGAGATACGAGCAGTACTTC
CASSLTSGRYEQYF
>TRBJ2-7|.|TRBV28|.
TGTGCCAGCAGTTTAACAGGATACTACGAGCAGTACTTC
CASSLTGYYEQYF
>TRBJ1-5|.|TRBV10-2|few
TGCGCCAGCAGTGACGCCCTATATAGCAATCAGCCCCAGCATTTT
CASSDALYSNQPQHF
>TRBJ1-1|TRBD1|TRBV28|few
TGTGCCAGCAGTTCCTCGGGACAGGGGCTTCGAGCTTTCTTT
CASSSSGQGLRAFF
>TRBJ2-1|TRBD2|TRBV2|.
TGTGCCAGCAGTGAGGTAGACGGGAGGGCCAGGTCCTACAATGAGCAGTTCTTC
CASSEVDGRARSYNEQFF
>TRBJ2-5|.|TRBV7-2|.
TGTGCCAGCAGCTCGCTAGGGGGATCGGGGGAGACCCAGTACTTC
CASSSLGGSGETQYF
>TRBJ2-7|TRBD1|TRBV9|.
TGTGCCAGCAGCGTAGACTCGGGACAGAAGTTCTACGAGCAGTACTTC
CASSVDSGQKFYEQYF
>TRBJ1-2|.|TRBV11-2|.
TGTGCCAGCAGCTCTTACCGAAGGGGGTATGGGGGCTACACCTTC
CASSSYRRGYGGYTF
>TRBJ2-2|TRBD2|TRBV7-9|.
TGTGCCAGCAGTCCAGCGGGGACTGAAATCACCGGGGAGCTGTTTTTT
CASSPAGTEITGELFF